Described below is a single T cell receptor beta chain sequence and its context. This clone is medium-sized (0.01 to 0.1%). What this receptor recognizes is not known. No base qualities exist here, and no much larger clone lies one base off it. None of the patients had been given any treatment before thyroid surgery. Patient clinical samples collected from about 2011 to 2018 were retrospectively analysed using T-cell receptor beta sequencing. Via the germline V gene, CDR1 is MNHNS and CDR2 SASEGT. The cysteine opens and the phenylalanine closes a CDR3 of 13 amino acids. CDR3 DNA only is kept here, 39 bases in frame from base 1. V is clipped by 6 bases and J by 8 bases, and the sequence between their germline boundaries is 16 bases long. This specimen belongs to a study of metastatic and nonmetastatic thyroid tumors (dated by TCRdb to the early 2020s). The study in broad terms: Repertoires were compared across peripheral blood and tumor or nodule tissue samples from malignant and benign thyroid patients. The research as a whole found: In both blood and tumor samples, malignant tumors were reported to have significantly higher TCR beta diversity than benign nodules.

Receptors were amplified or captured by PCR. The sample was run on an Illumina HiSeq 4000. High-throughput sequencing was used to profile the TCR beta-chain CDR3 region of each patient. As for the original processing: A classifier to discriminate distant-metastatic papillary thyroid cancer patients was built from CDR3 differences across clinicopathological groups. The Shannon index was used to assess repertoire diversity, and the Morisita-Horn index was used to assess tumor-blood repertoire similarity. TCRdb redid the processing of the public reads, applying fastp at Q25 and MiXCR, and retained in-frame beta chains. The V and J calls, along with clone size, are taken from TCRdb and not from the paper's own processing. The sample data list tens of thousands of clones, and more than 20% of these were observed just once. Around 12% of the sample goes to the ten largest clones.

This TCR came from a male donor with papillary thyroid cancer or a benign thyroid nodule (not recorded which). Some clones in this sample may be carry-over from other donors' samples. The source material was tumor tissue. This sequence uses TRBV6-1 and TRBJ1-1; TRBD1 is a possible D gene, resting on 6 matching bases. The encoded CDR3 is CASRTLGADEAFF. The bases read TGTGCCAGCAGGACTTTGGGGGCGGACGAAGCTTTCTTT.